This is a list of T cell receptor beta chains from one sample in a study of spatial heterogeneity in lung cancer. Each CDR3 protein gets one entry after TCRdb re-called the 5' RACE reads with MiXCR. The table records tens of thousands of distinct CDR3 sequences, approximately 20% of them present only once. The sample consisted of PBMCs, taken at surgery. The receptors come from a male donor with early-stage non-small cell lung cancer. Both conserved end residues are part of each CDR3. The D gene is left open where the match is weak. The size entry is marked missing in some rows and otherwise reads once, few, many or a size class.

15	NA	TRBV29-1	NA	TRBJ1-3	TGCAGCGTTGAATATCTAGGGACTTCTGGAAACACCATATATTTT	CSVEYLGTSGNTIYF
18	few	TRBV27	NA	TRBJ2-6	TGTGCCAGCAGTCAGATCCGGGACATCAGCTCTGGGGCCAACGTCCTGACTTTC	CASSQIRDISSGANVLTF
16	NA	TRBV19	NA	TRBJ2-7	TGTGCCAGTAGTATAGTACCTATACTATCTCTAAACGAGCAGTACTTC	CASSIVPILSLNEQYF
13	NA	TRBV6-6	NA	TRBJ1-1	TGTGCCAGCAGTTACGGGGGCAACACTGAAGCTTTCTTT	CASSYGGNTEAFF
16	few	TRBV7-8	TRBD1	TRBJ2-6	TGTGCCAGCAGCTTGGGACAGATCTCTGGGGCCAACGTCCTGACTTTC	CASSLGQISGANVLTF
14	few	TRBV2	NA	TRBJ1-4	TGTGCCAGCACGGCAGGACAGCCTAATGAAAAACTGTTTTTT	CASTAGQPNEKLFF
14	NA	TRBV3-1	NA	TRBJ2-5	TGTCCCAGCAGCCAAAGCTGGGGGGGCGAGACCCAGTACTTC	CPSSQSWGGETQYF
18	NA	TRBV4-3	NA	TRBJ2-6	TGCGCCAGCAGCCAAGAGCCCCTTTATTCGTCTGGGGCCAACGTCCTGACTTTC	CASSQEPLYSSGANVLTF
14	NA	TRBV28	NA	TRBJ1-1	TGTGCCAGCAGTGCAGGGTTTGGGGACACTGAAGCTTTCTTT	CASSAGFGDTEAFF
16	NA	TRBV6-5	TRBD2	TRBJ2-5	TGTGCCAGCAGTTCACGACTAGCGGGAGGTAAAGAGACCCAGTACTTC	CASSSRLAGGKETQYF